The entry below gives a single T cell receptor beta chain sequence along with its context. The entry originates in a study of shared clonotypes between healthy human individuals. Clones were sequenced by immunoSEQ multiplex PCR, and TCRdb holds only the in-frame ones, with some missing. This sample has more than 450,000 clones, with about four fifths found just once. This CDR3 region has 16 residues. Germline V gene sequence: CDR1 SGHTA, CDR2 FQGTGA. The ends lost 5 bases at V and 3 bases at J; junction bases unmatched: 5. The sample taken for sequencing was PBMCs. V is TRBV7-3 and J is TRBJ2-2; 11 bases are a match to TRBD2. The TCR was taken from a woman between 40 and 50 years old in good health. Some clones in this sample may be carry-over from other donors' samples. CDR3 nucleotide sequence: TGTGCCAGCAGCCTCGGGACTAGCGGATACACCGGGGAGCTGTTTTTT. This sequence encodes CASSLGTSGYTGELFF.